A selection of T cell receptor beta chains follows, all from one sample in a study of blood T cell repertoires in COVID-19. TCRdb's table, derived via immunoSEQ multiplex PCR, lists solely in-frame clones and lacks some. The data show fewer than 200,000 clones, under 85% seen once. Specimen: peripheral blood. The origin of the receptors is an elderly woman with acute or convalescent COVID-19. The CDR3 runs from the conserved cysteine through the conserved F or W. D genes are given only for firm matches. For some rows the clone size is stated as once, few or many, or as a class when expanded; others skip it.

clone size: -
V gene: TRBV5-1
D gene: TRBD2
CDR3 length: 16
J gene: TRBJ2-1
CDR3 protein: CASSLALSGRENNQFF
CDR3 DNA: TGCGCCAGCAGCTTGGCCCTTAGCGGGAGGGAAAACAACCAGTTCTTC

clone size: few
V gene: TRBV6-1
D gene: -
CDR3 length: 15
J gene: TRBJ2-1
CDR3 protein: CASSEIETRVNEQFF
CDR3 DNA: TGTGCCAGCAGTGAAATCGAGACTAGGGTTAATGAGCAGTTCTTC

clone size: -
V gene: TRBV19
D gene: TRBD2
CDR3 length: 15
J gene: TRBJ2-7
CDR3 protein: CASSPLAGVSYEQYF
CDR3 DNA: TGTGCCAGTAGTCCTCTAGCGGGAGTGTCCTACGAGCAGTACTTC

clone size: -
V gene: TRBV18
D gene: TRBD1
CDR3 length: 18
J gene: TRBJ1-1
CDR3 protein: CASSLTSGTGSRNTEAFF
CDR3 DNA: TGTGCCAGCTCACTTACAAGTGGGACAGGCTCTCGGAACACTGAAGCTTTCTTT

clone size: few
V gene: TRBV5-5
D gene: -
CDR3 length: 15
J gene: TRBJ2-2
CDR3 protein: CASSGLGLLTGELFF
CDR3 DNA: TGTGCCAGCAGCGGGCTTGGACTTCTCACCGGGGAGCTGTTTTTT

clone size: -
V gene: TRBV10-3
D gene: TRBD1
CDR3 length: 16
J gene: TRBJ2-1
CDR3 protein: CAISEGGQGIYNEQFF
CDR3 DNA: TGTGCCATCAGTGAGGGGGGACAGGGAATATACAATGAGCAGTTCTTC

clone size: few
V gene: TRBV9
D gene: TRBD2
CDR3 length: 16
J gene: TRBJ2-1
CDR3 protein: CASSPTLAGGYNEQFF
CDR3 DNA: TGTGCCAGCAGCCCCACACTAGCGGGGGGATACAATGAGCAGTTCTTC

clone size: -
V gene: TRBV5-1
D gene: -
CDR3 length: 14
J gene: TRBJ2-2
CDR3 protein: CASSRTENTGELFF
CDR3 DNA: TGCGCCAGCAGCAGGACAGAAAACACCGGGGAGCTGTTTTTT

clone size: -
V gene: TRBV12-3/TRBV12-4
D gene: -
CDR3 length: 13
J gene: TRBJ1-5
CDR3 protein: CASRTGLDQPQHF
CDR3 DNA: TGTGCCAGCAGAACAGGTTTAGATCAGCCCCAGCATTTT

clone size: few
V gene: TRBV7-9
D gene: -
CDR3 length: 13
J gene: TRBJ1-4
CDR3 protein: CASSLYQGEKLFF
CDR3 DNA: TGTGCCAGCAGCTTATATCAGGGAGAAAAACTGTTTTTT

clone size: -
V gene: TRBV7-2
D gene: TRBD1
CDR3 length: 18
J gene: TRBJ2-1
CDR3 protein: CASSLGGYRGRRANEQFF
CDR3 DNA: TGTGCCAGCAGCTTAGGGGGATACAGGGGGCGAAGGGCAAATGAGCAGTTCTTC

clone size: -
V gene: TRBV7-2
D gene: TRBD2
CDR3 length: 17
J gene: TRBJ2-5
CDR3 protein: CASSLVRLAGGQETQYF
CDR3 DNA: TGTGCCAGCAGCTTAGTTCGACTAGCGGGGGGGCAAGAGACCCAGTACTTC

clone size: -
V gene: TRBV5-8
D gene: -
CDR3 length: 15
J gene: TRBJ1-2
CDR3 protein: CASSLTGSPRYGYTF
CDR3 DNA: TGTGCCAGCAGCCTAACAGGGAGTCCGCGATATGGCTACACCTTC

clone size: -
V gene: TRBV18
D gene: TRBD1
CDR3 length: 15
J gene: TRBJ2-1
CDR3 protein: CASSPPQGANNEQFF
CDR3 DNA: TGTGCCAGCTCACCACCACAGGGGGCTAACAATGAGCAGTTCTTC

clone size: -
V gene: TRBV19
D gene: -
CDR3 length: 13
J gene: TRBJ1-6
CDR3 protein: CASTRKGISPLHF
CDR3 DNA: TGTGCCAGTACCCGAAAGGGGATTTCACCCCTCCACTTT

clone size: -
V gene: TRBV7-3
D gene: -
CDR3 length: 17
J gene: TRBJ2-2
CDR3 protein: CASSLRGGRENTGELFF
CDR3 DNA: TGTGCCAGCAGCTTAAGGGGCGGCAGGGAGAACACCGGGGAGCTGTTTTTT

clone size: -
V gene: TRBV19
D gene: -
CDR3 length: 12
J gene: TRBJ2-3
CDR3 protein: CASMPFQGSQYF
CDR3 DNA: TGTGCCAGTATGCCCTTCCAGGGATCGCAGTATTTT

clone size: -
V gene: TRBV7-8
D gene: TRBD1
CDR3 length: 14
J gene: TRBJ1-2
CDR3 protein: CASSPDRATYGYTF
CDR3 DNA: TGTGCCAGCAGCCCCGACAGGGCAACCTATGGCTACACCTTC

clone size: few
V gene: TRBV6-5
D gene: -
CDR3 length: 15
J gene: TRBJ2-6
CDR3 protein: CASTKEGSGANVLTF
CDR3 DNA: TGTGCCAGCACCAAAGAGGGCTCTGGGGCCAACGTCCTGACTTTC

clone size: -
V gene: TRBV9
D gene: -
CDR3 length: 15
J gene: TRBJ1-3
CDR3 protein: CASSVGGNPGNTIYF
CDR3 DNA: TGTGCCAGCAGCGTAGGAGGGAACCCTGGAAACACCATATATTTT

clone size: -
V gene: TRBV5-1
D gene: TRBD1
CDR3 length: 15
J gene: TRBJ1-4
CDR3 protein: CASSEDRGANEKLFF
CDR3 DNA: TGCGCCAGCAGCGAGGACAGGGGAGCTAATGAAAAACTGTTTTTT

clone size: few
V gene: TRBV19
D gene: -
CDR3 length: 14
J gene: TRBJ1-1
CDR3 protein: CASSISGYNTEAFF
CDR3 DNA: TGTGCCAGTAGTATATCCGGGTATAACACTGAAGCTTTCTTT

clone size: -
V gene: TRBV7-2
D gene: TRBD2
CDR3 length: 16
J gene: TRBJ2-2
CDR3 protein: CASTAGAGGRTGELFF
CDR3 DNA: TGTGCCAGCACGGCAGGCGCGGGGGGTCGCACCGGGGAGCTGTTTTTT

clone size: -
V gene: TRBV29-1
D gene: TRBD1
CDR3 length: 12
J gene: TRBJ1-1
CDR3 protein: CSVLQGYTEAFF
CDR3 DNA: TGCAGCGTCCTACAGGGGTACACTGAAGCTTTCTTT

clone size: -
V gene: TRBV3-1/TRBV3-2
D gene: -
CDR3 length: 16
J gene: TRBJ1-2
CDR3 protein: CASSQEGGVRSYGYTF
CDR3 DNA: TGTGCCAGCAGCCAAGAAGGGGGGGTAAGGTCCTATGGCTACACCTTC

clone size: once
V gene: TRBV7-3
D gene: -
CDR3 length: 18
J gene: TRBJ2-1
CDR3 protein: CASSPVDRGTSRGNEQFF
CDR3 DNA: TGTGCCAGCAGCCCTGTGGACAGGGGGACTAGCAGAGGTAATGAGCAGTTCTTC

clone size: -
V gene: TRBV18
D gene: TRBD2
CDR3 length: 17
J gene: TRBJ2-2
CDR3 protein: CASSTLRLAENTGELFF
CDR3 DNA: TGTGCCAGCTCAACACTCCGACTAGCAGAGAACACCGGGGAGCTGTTTTTT